This TCR beta chain was obtained from a study of cytomegalovirus exposure and HLA in healthy donors. In the study overall: Of several hundred genotyped donors, roughly 86% clustered with self-reported Caucasian donors.

The length of the CDR3 is 19 residues. Germline CDR1 SEHNR, CDR2 FQNEAQ (reference sequence). The junction had 17 bases not matched to a gene; V was cut back by 5 bases and J by 2 bases. It was with 60 Vbeta and 13 Jbeta primers that the PCR ran. Here immunoSEQ multiplex PCR was the method, and the copy in TCRdb shows in-frame clones only, minus some. The sample consists of approximately 86,000 clones, 70% to 85% of them appearing once. Sample: PBMCs. The chain couples TRBV7-9 to TRBJ2-7; 11 bases match TRBD2. This receptor was taken from a man between 60 and 75 years old in good health and CMV-seronegative. CDR3: CASSPRTGTSGSFTYEQYF. The CDR3 DNA follows: TGTGCCAGCAGCCCAAGGACAGGGACTAGCGGAAGCTTTACCTACGAGCAGTACTTC.